The clone carrying this TCR beta chain was detected many times. Its antigen is not known. MiXCR, applied by TCRdb to the reads, yields one record per CDR3 protein. The sample gives about 530,000 distinct CDR3 sequences, about a quarter of which show up once; about 13% is in the top ten. The entry originates in a study of T cell repertoires in cytomegalovirus infection. Study-wide background: An indication of both CMV infection and matching HLA type came from public TCR beta signatures.

Findings of the study overall: HLA-C-restricted, CMV-specific TCR beta clonotypes were dominant ex vivo. Based on cumulative public TCR beta family frequency, carriers of CMV plus the relevant HLA were identified.

This TCR came from a human donor in good health (CMV status not recorded). Some clones in this sample may be carry-over from other donors' samples. Material: PBMCs.

CDR3 coding DNA: TGTGCCAGCAGCCTAGGGGACAGGAGACATGAGCAGTTCTTC. Translated: CASSLGDRRHEQFF. The chain has TRBV7-2 and TRBJ2-1; 8 bases are shared with TRBD1. The germline V gene has CDR1 SGHTA and CDR2 FQGNSA. V dropped 5 bases and J dropped 8; count of bases not matched to a gene: 8. This CDR3 region has 14 residues.